The 7 T cell receptor beta chains below were found in one sample sequenced in a study of technical replicates of blood from four donors. TCRdb's table, derived via immunoSEQ multiplex PCR, lists solely in-frame clones and lacks some. The profile shows 55,000 to 65,000 clones, 93% of them singletons. Material for sequencing was PBMCs. These receptors originate from a human donor in good health. Some clones in this sample may be carry-over from other donors' samples.

The V and J genes are TRBV4-3 and TRBJ1-1; D gene unclear. Germline assignment: CDR1 LGHNA and CDR2 YSLEER. The CDR3 has 17 amino acids. Trimming left V 0 bases short and J 1 base short, with 15 bases between. The CDR3 nucleotides read TGCGCCAGCAGCCAAGATTGGTCACCGGAGAAGAACACTGAAGCTTTCTTT. It encodes CASSQDWSPEKNTEAFF.

The CDR3 DNA sequence: TGTGCCAGCAGCCGGATAGCGGGGGGGACAGATACGCAGTATTTT. It specifies CASSRIAGGTDTQYF. The chain uses TRBV11-2 and TRBJ2-3; 11 nucleotides align to TRBD2. CDR3 length equals 15 residues. With 5 bases clipped from V and 3 bases from J, the junction kept 4 bases outside the gene matches. CDR1 is SGHAT, CDR2 FQNNGV, per germline.

The chain uses TRBV19 and TRBJ1-3; 10 bases align to TRBD1. The germline V gene has CDR1 LNHDA and CDR2 SQIVND (reference sequence). J gave up 3 bases and V 5 bases, and 7 bases lay outside the gene matches. There are 16 residues in the CDR3. For the CDR3, the DNA is TGTGCCAGTAGTCTGATCGGGACAGGGGATGGAAACACCATATATTTT. As protein: CASSLIGTGDGNTIYF. The full variable domain, in which reference TRBV19 and TRBJ1-3 provide the parts outside the CDR3, is DGGITQSPKYLFRKEGQNVTLSCEQNLNHDAMYWYRQDPGQGLRLIYYSQIVNDFQKGDIAEGYSVSREKKESFPLTVTSAQKNPTAFYLCASSLIGTGDGNTIYFGEGSWLTVV.

This clone was seen only once. The rearrangement uses TRBV27 and TRBJ2-1, with D possibly being TRBD2 (7 bases). Germline assignment: CDR1 MNHEY and CDR2 SMNVEV (reference sequence). V dropped 7 bases and J dropped 2 bases, with 21 bases sitting between them. The CDR3 consists of 17 residues. The DNA for the CDR3 is TGTGCCAGCAATACGAGGTACTGGGGGGGCCCCTACAATGAGCAGTTCTTC. It codes for CASNTRYWGGPYNEQFF.

CDR3 nucleotides: TGCACCAGCAGCGTTAGCGGGGGGGCTTCCTACAATGAGCAGTTCTTC. Translated: CTSSVSGGASYNEQFF. V is TRBV1 and J is TRBJ2-1; TRBD2, the table's D call, lacks a check against the DNA. TRBV1 is a pseudogene. CDR3 length: 16 amino acids.

This chain uses TRBV2 with TRBJ2-7; a possible D gene is TRBD2 (6 bases). The CDR3 is 15 residues long. In germline, CDR1 is SNHLY, CDR2 FYNNEI. V was shortened by 4 bases and J by 5 bases, with 18 bases between the two germline ends. For the CDR3, the DNA is TGTGCCAGCAGTGTTTCCGGGACTCGAATCGACGAGCAGTACTTC. Residues: CASSVSGTRIDEQYF.

The V gene is TRBV7-2, the J gene TRBJ2-7, with a possible D match to TRBD2 (6 bases). The CDR3 has 14 amino acids. V lost 1 base and J lost 5, with 12 bases in between. CDR1 and CDR2 from the germline V gene are SGHTA and FQGNSA. For the CDR3, the DNA is TGTGCCAGCAGCTTAGATCGCGGGGTTGACGAGCAGTACTTC. Its translation: CASSLDRGVDEQYF.